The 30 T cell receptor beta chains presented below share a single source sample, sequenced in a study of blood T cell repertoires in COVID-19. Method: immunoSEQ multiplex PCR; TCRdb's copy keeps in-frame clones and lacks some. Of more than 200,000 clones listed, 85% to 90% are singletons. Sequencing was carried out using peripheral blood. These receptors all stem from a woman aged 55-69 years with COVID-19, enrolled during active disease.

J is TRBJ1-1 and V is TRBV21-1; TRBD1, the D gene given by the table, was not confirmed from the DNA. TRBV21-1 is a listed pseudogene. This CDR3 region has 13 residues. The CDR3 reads CASKRGPSTEAFF. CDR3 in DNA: TGTGCCAGCAAAAGGGGGCCTAGCACTGAAGCTTTCTTT.

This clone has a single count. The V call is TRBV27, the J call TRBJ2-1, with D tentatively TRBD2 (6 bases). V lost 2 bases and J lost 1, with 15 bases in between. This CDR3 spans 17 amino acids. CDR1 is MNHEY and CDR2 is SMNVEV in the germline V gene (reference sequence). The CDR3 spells CASSLEGGTTSYNEQFF. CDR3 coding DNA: TGTGCCAGCAGTTTAGAGGGCGGGACCACTTCCTACAATGAGCAGTTCTTC.

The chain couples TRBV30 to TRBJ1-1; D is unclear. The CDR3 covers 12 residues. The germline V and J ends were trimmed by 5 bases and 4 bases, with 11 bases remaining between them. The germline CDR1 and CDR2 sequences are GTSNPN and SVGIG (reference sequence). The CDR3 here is CAWETSATEAFF. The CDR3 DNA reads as TGTGCCTGGGAGACAAGTGCCACTGAAGCTTTCTTT. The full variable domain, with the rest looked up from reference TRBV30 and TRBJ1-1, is SQTIHQWPATLVQPVGSPLSLECTVEGTSNPNLYWYRQAAGRGLQLLFYSVGIGQISSEVPQNLSASRPQDRQFILSSKKLLLSDSGFYLCAWETSATEAFFGQGTRLTVV.

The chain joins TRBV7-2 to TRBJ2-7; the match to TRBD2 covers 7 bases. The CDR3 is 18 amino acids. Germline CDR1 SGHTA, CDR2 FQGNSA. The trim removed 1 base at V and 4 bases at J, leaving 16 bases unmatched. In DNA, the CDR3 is TGTGCCAGCAGCTTAGGGCAGGGCAGGCGTGAGCGGGGTTACGAGCAGTACTTC. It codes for CASSLGQGRRERGYEQYF.

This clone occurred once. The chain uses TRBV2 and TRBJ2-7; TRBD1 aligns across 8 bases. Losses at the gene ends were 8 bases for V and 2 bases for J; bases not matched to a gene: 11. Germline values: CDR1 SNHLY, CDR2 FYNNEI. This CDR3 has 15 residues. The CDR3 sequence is CASQRAGGAPYEQYF. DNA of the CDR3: TGTGCCAGCCAAAGGGCAGGGGGCGCTCCCTACGAGCAGTACTTC.

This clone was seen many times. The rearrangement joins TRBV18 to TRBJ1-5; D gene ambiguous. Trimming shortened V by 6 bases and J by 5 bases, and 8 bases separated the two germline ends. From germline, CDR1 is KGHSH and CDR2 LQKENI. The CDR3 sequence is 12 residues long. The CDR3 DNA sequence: TGTGCCAGCTCCACGCGAGATCAGCCCCAGCATTTT. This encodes CASSTRDQPQHF.

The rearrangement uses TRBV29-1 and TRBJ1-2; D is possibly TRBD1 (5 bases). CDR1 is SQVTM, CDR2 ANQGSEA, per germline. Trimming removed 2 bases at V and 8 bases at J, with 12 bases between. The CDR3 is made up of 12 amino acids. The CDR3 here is CSVEPEEGGYTF. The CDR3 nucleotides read TGCAGCGTTGAACCCGAGGAGGGGGGCTACACCTTC.

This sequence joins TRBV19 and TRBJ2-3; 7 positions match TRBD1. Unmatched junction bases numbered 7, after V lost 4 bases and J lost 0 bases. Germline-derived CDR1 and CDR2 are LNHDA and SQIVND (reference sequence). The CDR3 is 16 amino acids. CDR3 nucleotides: TGTGCCAGTAGTAAGGGACAGACAACTAGCACAGATACGCAGTATTTT. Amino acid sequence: CASSKGQTTSTDTQYF.

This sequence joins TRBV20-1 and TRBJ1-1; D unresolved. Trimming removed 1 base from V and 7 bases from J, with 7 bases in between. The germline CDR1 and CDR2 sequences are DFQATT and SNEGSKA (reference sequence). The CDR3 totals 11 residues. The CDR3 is CSARAGFEAFF. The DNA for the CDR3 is TGCAGTGCTAGAGCGGGGTTTGAAGCTTTCTTT.

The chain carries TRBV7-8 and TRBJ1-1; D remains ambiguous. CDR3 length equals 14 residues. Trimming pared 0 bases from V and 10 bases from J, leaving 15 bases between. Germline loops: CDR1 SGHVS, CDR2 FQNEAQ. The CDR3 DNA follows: TGTGCCAGCAGCTTAGCGGTTGACGGGATGCCAGCTTTCTTT. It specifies CASSLAVDGMPAFF.

The CDR3 is CASSLYTGTETQYF. The DNA for the CDR3 is TGTGCCAGCAGCCTTTATACAGGGACAGAGACCCAGTACTTC. V gene TRBV3-1 (or the pseudogene TRBV3-2) combines with J gene TRBJ2-5, with D maybe TRBD1 (6 bases). V was clipped by 4 bases and J by 4 bases, with 13 bases between them. The germline CDR1 and CDR2 sequences are LGHDT and YNNKEL (reference sequence). This CDR3 contains 14 residues.

The CDR3 DNA is TGTGCCAGCAGCTTGAGGAGGGTTCCCTCCTACAATGAGCAGTTCTTC. Translation: CASSLRRVPSYNEQFF. The chain employs TRBV5-4 and TRBJ2-1, with a weak D call TRBD2 (6 bases). Per germline, CDR1 SGHNT and CDR2 YYREEE (reference sequence). The germline V and J ends were trimmed by 1 base and 0 bases, with 11 bases remaining between them. This CDR3 contains 16 residues. Full variable domain (remainder filled in from reference TRBV5-4 and TRBJ2-1): ETGVTQSPTHLIKTRGQQVTLRCSSQSGHNTVSWYQQALGQGPQFIFQYYREEENGRGNFPPRFSGLQFPNYSSELNVNALELDDSALYLCASSLRRVPSYNEQFFGPGTRLTVL.

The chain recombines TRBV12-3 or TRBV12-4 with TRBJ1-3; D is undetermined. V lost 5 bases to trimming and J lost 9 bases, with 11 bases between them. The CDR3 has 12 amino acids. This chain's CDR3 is CASSPTVSTIYF. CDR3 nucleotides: TGTGCCAGCAGTCCTACGGTTAGCACCATATATTTT.

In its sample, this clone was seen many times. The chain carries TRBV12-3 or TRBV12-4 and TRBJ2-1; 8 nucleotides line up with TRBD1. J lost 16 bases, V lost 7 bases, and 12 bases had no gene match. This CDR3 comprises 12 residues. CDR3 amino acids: CASTPGQGTPFF. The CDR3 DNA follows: TGTGCCAGCACACCCGGACAGGGAACACCTTTCTTC.

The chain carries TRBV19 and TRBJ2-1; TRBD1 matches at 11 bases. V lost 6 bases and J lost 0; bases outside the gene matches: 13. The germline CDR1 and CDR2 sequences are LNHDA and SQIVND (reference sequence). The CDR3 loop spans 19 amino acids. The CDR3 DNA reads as TGTGCCAGTAGACCAATGGGGACAGGGGGATCAAGCTCCTACAATGAGCAGTTCTTC. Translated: CASRPMGTGGSSSYNEQFF.

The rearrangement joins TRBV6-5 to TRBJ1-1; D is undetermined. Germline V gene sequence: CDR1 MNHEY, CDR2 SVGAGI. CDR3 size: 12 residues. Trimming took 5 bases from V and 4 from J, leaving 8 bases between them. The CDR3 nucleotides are TGTGCCAGCAGTCCGACACGCACTGAAGCTTTCTTT. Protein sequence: CASSPTRTEAFF.

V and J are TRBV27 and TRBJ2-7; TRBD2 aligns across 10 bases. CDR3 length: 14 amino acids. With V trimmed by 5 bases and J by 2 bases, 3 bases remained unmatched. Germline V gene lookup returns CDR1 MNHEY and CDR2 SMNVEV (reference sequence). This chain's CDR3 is CASSRAGGTYEQYF. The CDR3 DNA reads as TGTGCCAGCAGTAGAGCGGGAGGGACCTACGAGCAGTACTTC.

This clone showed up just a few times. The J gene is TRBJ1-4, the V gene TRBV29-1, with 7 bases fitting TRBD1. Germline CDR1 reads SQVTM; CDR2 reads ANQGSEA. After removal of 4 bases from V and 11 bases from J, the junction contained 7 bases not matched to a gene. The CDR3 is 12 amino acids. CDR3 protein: CSVGAQGGKLFF. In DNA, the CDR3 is TGCAGCGTTGGGGCCCAGGGGGGTAAACTGTTTTTT.

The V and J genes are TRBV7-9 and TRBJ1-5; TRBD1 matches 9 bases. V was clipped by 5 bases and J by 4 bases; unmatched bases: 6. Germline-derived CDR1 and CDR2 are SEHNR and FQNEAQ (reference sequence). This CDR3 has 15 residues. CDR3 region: CASSRGTGSNQPQHF. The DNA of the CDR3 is TGTGCCAGCAGCCGTGGGACAGGGTCTAATCAGCCCCAGCATTTT.

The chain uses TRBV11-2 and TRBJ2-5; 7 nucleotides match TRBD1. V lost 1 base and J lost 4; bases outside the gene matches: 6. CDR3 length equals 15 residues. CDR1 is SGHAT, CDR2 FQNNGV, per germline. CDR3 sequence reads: CASSLGTGAGETQYF. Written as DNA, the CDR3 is TGTGCCAGCAGCTTAGGCACAGGGGCCGGAGAGACCCAGTACTTC.

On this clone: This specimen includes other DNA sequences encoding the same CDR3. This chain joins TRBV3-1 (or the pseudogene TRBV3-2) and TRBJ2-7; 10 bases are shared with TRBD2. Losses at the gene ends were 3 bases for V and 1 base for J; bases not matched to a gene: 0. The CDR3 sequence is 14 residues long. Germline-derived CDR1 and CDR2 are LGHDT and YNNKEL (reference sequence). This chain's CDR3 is CASSQTSGSYEQYF. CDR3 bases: TGTGCCAGCAGCCAGACTAGCGGGTCCTACGAGCAGTACTTC.

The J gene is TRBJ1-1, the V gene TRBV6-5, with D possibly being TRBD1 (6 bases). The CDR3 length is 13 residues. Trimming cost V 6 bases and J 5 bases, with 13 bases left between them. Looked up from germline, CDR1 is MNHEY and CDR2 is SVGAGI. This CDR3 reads CASRGGGETEAFF. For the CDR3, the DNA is TGTGCCAGCAGAGGGGGGGGAGAGACTGAAGCTTTCTTT.

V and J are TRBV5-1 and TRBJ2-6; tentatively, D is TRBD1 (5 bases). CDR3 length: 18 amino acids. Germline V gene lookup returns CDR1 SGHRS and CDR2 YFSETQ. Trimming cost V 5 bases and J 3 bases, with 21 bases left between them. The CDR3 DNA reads TGCGCCAGCAGTTCGGCCACAGGTAGTGTAAGTGGGGCCAACGTCCTGACTTTC. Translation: CASSSATGSVSGANVLTF. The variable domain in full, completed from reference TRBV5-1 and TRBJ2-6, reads KAGVTQTPRYLIKTRGQQVTLSCSPISGHRSVSWYQQTPGQGLQFLFEYFSETQRNKGNFPGRFSGRQFSNSRSEMNVSTLELGDSALYLCASSSATGSVSGANVLTFGAGSRLTVL.

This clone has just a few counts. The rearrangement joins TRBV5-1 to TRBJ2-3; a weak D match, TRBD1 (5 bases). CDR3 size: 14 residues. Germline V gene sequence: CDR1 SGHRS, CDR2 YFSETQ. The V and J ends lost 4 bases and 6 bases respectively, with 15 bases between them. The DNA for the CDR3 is TGCGCCAGCAGCGTGGGGCCGGGTAGGGATACGCAGTATTTT. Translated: CASSVGPGRDTQYF.

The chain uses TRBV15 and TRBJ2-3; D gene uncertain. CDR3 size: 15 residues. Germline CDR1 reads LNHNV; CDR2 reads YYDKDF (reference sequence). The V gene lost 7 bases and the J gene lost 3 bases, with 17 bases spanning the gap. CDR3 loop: CATNRENAGTDTQYF. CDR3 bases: TGTGCCACCAATCGCGAAAACGCAGGTACAGATACGCAGTATTTT.

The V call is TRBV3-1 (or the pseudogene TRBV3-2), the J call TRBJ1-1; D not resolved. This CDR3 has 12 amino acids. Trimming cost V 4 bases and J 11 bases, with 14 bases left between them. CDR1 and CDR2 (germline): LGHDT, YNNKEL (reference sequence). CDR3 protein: CASSLTRKEAFF. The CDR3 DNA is TGTGCCAGCAGCCTTACCCGAAAAGAGGCTTTCTTT.

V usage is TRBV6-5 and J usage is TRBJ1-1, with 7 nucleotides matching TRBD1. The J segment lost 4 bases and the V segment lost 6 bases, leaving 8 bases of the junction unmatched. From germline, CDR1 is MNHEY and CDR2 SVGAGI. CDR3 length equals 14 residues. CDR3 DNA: TGTGCCAGCAGCCGTTTGGCAGGGGGCACTGAAGCTTTCTTT. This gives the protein CASSRLAGGTEAFF.

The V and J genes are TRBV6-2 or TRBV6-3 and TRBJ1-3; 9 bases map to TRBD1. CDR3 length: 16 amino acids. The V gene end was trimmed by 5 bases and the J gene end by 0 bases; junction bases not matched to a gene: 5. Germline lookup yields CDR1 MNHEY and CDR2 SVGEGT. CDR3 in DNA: TGTGCCAGCAGTGGACAGGGGCCACGCTCTGGAAACACCATATATTTT. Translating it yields CASSGQGPRSGNTIYF.

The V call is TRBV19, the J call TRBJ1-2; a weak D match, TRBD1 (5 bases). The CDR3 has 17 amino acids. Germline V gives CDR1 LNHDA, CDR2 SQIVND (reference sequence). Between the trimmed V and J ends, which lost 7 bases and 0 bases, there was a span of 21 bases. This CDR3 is CASTLGQGGPANYGYTF. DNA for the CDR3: TGTGCCAGTACCCTGGGGCAGGGTGGTCCAGCTAACTATGGCTACACCTTC.

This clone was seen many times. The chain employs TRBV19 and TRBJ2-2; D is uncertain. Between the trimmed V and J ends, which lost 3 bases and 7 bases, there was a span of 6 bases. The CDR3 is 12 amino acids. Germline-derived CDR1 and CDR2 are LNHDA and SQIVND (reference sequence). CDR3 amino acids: CASSISRGELFF. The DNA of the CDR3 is TGTGCCAGTAGTATTTCGCGCGGGGAGCTGTTTTTT.